This entry lists 19 T cell receptor beta chains sequenced from one sample in a study of T cells after yellow fever vaccination. TCRdb reanalysed the 5' RACE reads using MiXCR and keeps one entry per CDR3 protein. The sample includes about 120,000 distinct CDR3 sequences, about 7.8% of them seen just once. The material sequenced was CD4+ T cells sorted from PBMCs, taken roughly seven weeks after the first yellow fever vaccination. The source of these receptors is a man younger than 35 who received the YFV17D yellow fever vaccine.

Many counts were recorded for this clonotype. The rearrangement joins TRBV12-3 or TRBV12-4 to TRBJ2-5; 7 nucleotides align to TRBD1. The CDR3 contains 14 residues. The trim removed 6 bases at V and 1 base at J, leaving 5 bases unmatched. The CDR3 here is CASSSGQFQETQYF. In nucleotides, the CDR3 is TGTGCCAGCAGCTCGGGACAGTTCCAAGAGACCCAGTACTTC.

As regards this clonotype: A much larger clone sits a single nucleotide away, making a read error possible. The rearrangement links TRBV19 to TRBJ1-5, with a possible D match to TRBD1 (6 bases). Germline CDR1 reads LNHDA; CDR2 reads SQIVND (reference sequence). The CDR3 covers 11 residues. V was cut by 10 bases and J by 11 bases, with 15 bases left in between. CDR3 sequence reads: CATSTAGAQHF. For the CDR3, the DNA is TGTGCCACCAGCACGGCAGGGGCCCAGCATTTT.

Many counts were recorded for this clonotype. The J gene is TRBJ2-6, the V gene TRBV10-2, with TRBD2 matching 7 bases. Per germline, CDR1 WSHSY and CDR2 SAAADI. The CDR3 has 16 residues. Trimming removed 4 bases from V and 2 bases from J; junction bases left unmatched: 5. The chain's CDR3 is CASSVLGGAGANVLTF. The DNA of the CDR3 is TGCGCCAGCAGTGTTCTGGGGGGGGCTGGGGCCAACGTCCTGACTTTC.

This clonotype occurred many times. The chain carries TRBV5-1 and TRBJ1-5; D not certain. Germline CDR1 is SGHRS and CDR2 is YFSETQ. Trimming removed 4 bases at V and 2 bases at J, with 10 bases between. The CDR3 spans 14 residues. CDR3 sequence (DNA): TGCGCCAGCAGCACGGACGGAGGCAATCAGCCCCAGCATTTT. Its protein product is CASSTDGGNQPQHF.

This clonotype has a count of ten or more. The chain is built from TRBV5-1 and TRBJ2-3; 9 bases are shared with TRBD1. The CDR3 runs 14 residues. Germline lookup yields CDR1 SGHRS and CDR2 YFSETQ. Trimming took 3 bases from V and 1 from J; bases not matched to a gene: 0. The CDR3 coding sequence is TGCGCCAGCAGCTGGGACAGGGGCACAGATACGCAGTATTTT. This sequence encodes CASSWDRGTDTQYF.

This clonotype was detected many times. CDR3 in DNA: TGTGCCAGCAGTTTTGTCCCCGGGGGGGAGCAGTACTTC. It encodes CASSFVPGGEQYF. The chain is built from TRBV12-3 or TRBV12-4 and TRBJ2-7, with 7 bases identical to TRBD2. The V gene end was trimmed by 3 bases and the J gene end by 7 bases; junction bases not matched to a gene: 6. The CDR3 consists of 13 residues.

This clonotype showed up many times. J is TRBJ2-5 and V is TRBV19, with 7 bases that match TRBD2. Unmatched junction bases numbered 11, after V lost 6 bases and J lost 4 bases. The CDR3 runs to 15 residues. The germline CDR1 and CDR2 sequences are LNHDA and SQIVND (reference sequence). CDR3 in DNA: TGTGCCAGTAGAAGGACTAGTGTTTTGGGAGAGACCCAGTACTTC. Protein product: CASRRTSVLGETQYF.

Of note for this clonotype: A much larger clone differs by one base, so this may be a read error. The chain employs TRBV7-2 and TRBJ2-3; D uncertain. There are 14 residues in the CDR3. Trimming shortened V by 1 base and J by 2 bases, and 7 bases separated the two germline ends. Germline V gene sequence: CDR1 SGHTA, CDR2 FQGNSA. CDR3 DNA sequence: TGTGCCAGCAGCTTAGGGAGTTTCACAGATACGCAGTATTTT. It yields the protein CASSLGSFTDTQYF.

The table lists this clonotype with a few counts. The chain has TRBV11-2 and TRBJ2-1; the D is unclear. CDR1 SGHAT and CDR2 FQNNGV come from the germline V gene. This CDR3 has 20 amino acids. V was pared by 2 bases and J by 0 bases, with 23 bases between. CDR3 bases: TGTGCCAGCAGCTTAATCTTTAGTGGTCCGTCTACACACTCCTACAATGAGCAGTTCTTC. This gives the protein CASSLIFSGPSTHSYNEQFF.

The rearrangement joins TRBV5-4 to TRBJ2-5; 9 nucleotides line up with TRBD2. V gave up 0 bases and J gave up 4 bases; unmatched junction bases: 10. The CDR3 runs 17 residues. Per the germline V gene, CDR1 is SGHNT and CDR2 is YYREEE (reference sequence). The CDR3 coding sequence is TGTGCCAGCAGCTTGGCCCAAGGGCGGGGGGGAGGAGAGACCCAGTACTTC. The encoded protein is CASSLAQGRGGGETQYF.

This clonotype has at least ten counts. CDR3 in DNA: TGCGCCAGCAGCCAAGGCCAGGGGGGAAGGGATGAGCAGTTCTTC. Its translation is CASSQGQGGRDEQFF. This chain joins TRBV4-3 and TRBJ2-1; D may be TRBD1 (7 bases). Deletions cut 1 base from V and 8 bases from J, with 15 bases between. The germline gives CDR1 LGHNA, CDR2 YSLEER. The CDR3 is made up of 15 amino acids.

This clonotype was seen repeatedly, ten times or more. The gene calls are TRBV7-2 and TRBJ1-1; D remains unclear. This CDR3 region has 12 residues. The germline V and J ends were trimmed by 5 bases and 4 bases, with 8 bases remaining between them. Germline CDR1 and CDR2: SGHTA and FQGNSA. CDR3 residues: CASSRGSTEAFF. Here the CDR3 DNA reads TGTGCCAGCAGCCGAGGGAGCACTGAAGCTTTCTTT.

This clonotype was detected many times. This sequence joins TRBV18 and TRBJ2-5; D gene unclear. The CDR3 covers 15 residues. Trimming stripped 2 bases from V and 2 bases from J, with 12 bases between. Germline CDR1 reads KGHSH; CDR2 reads LQKENI. Here the CDR3 reads CASSPSRRVQETQYF. In DNA, the CDR3 is TGTGCCAGCTCACCATCCCGCCGGGTACAAGAGACCCAGTACTTC.

The chain carries TRBV28 and TRBJ1-6; D perhaps matches TRBD1 (6 bases). Germline-derived CDR1 and CDR2 are MDHEN and SYDVKM. Trimming took off 7 bases at V and 6 bases at J, with 13 bases between the two ends. CDR3 size: 14 residues. The CDR3 reads CASTRGASNSPLHF. As DNA, the CDR3 is TGTGCCAGCACCCGGGGGGCCAGTAATTCACCCCTCCACTTT.

This clonotype has at least ten counts. This rearrangement joins TRBV20-1 to TRBJ2-3; 9 positions match TRBD2. Germline V CDR1 and CDR2: DFQATT, SNEGSKA (reference sequence). The ends lost 6 bases at V and 3 bases at J; junction bases unmatched: 4. CDR3 length: 13 amino acids. The CDR3 is CSAAGGLTDTQYF. CDR3 nucleotide sequence: TGCAGTGCAGCGGGGGGCCTGACAGATACGCAGTATTTT.

This clonotype was observed many times. The CDR3 sequence: CASGLPWTGGYEQYV. In DNA form, the CDR3 reads TGTGCTAGTGGTTTGCCTTGGACAGGGGGCTACGAGCAGTACGTC. The V and J genes are TRBV12-5 and TRBJ2-7, with 10 bases matching TRBD1. The germline V gene encodes CDR1 LGHNT and CDR2 FRNRAP. This CDR3 region has 15 residues. V lost 2 bases, J lost 3 bases, and 4 bases stayed unmatched.

This clonotype was detected ten times or more. The chain combines TRBV2 with TRBJ1-6, with 8 nucleotides matching TRBD1. Germline V gives CDR1 SNHLY, CDR2 FYNNEI. With 8 bases clipped from V and 7 bases from J, the junction kept 10 bases outside the gene matches. The CDR3 contains 15 residues. The CDR3 DNA is TGTGCCAGCCTCGTTCAGGGGGCGGTCAATTCACCCCTCCACTTT. Protein: CASLVQGAVNSPLHF.

This clonotype was picked up many times. The chain couples TRBV5-5 to TRBJ2-3, with a possible D match to TRBD2 (5 bases). V lost 2 bases and J 8 bases, leaving 12 bases between the germline ends. Germline V gene sequence: CDR1 SGHKS, CDR2 YYEKEE (reference sequence). The CDR3 has 13 amino acids. This CDR3 is CASSLGGQVTQYF. The CDR3, as DNA: TGTGCCAGCAGCTTAGGAGGTCAGGTTACGCAGTATTTT.

This clonotype was counted at least ten times. V gene TRBV14 combines with J gene TRBJ2-3, with a possible D match to TRBD2 (7 bases). This CDR3 is built from 15 residues. CDR1 and CDR2 from the germline V gene are SGHDN and FVKESK. Deletions cut 3 bases from V and 7 bases from J, with 17 bases between. CDR3 sequence (DNA): TGTGCCAGCAGCCAGTCATCGGGGGGCGCGAATACGCAGTATTTT. As protein: CASSQSSGGANTQYF.